Below, 18 T cell receptor beta chains from the same sample are listed, as sequenced in a study of T cells in Graves' hyperthyroidism and ophthalmopathy. It was RNA transcripts that yielded the amplified TCR beta CDR3 regions. HTBI primers were used for first-round RT-PCR of the TCR CDR3. TCRdb called the multiplex PCR reads again in MiXCR, with one record for every CDR3 protein. The sample yields over 250,000 distinct CDR3 sequences, approximately 17% seen once. Sequenced material: blood. Receptor source: a woman aged 55 to 70 with Graves' ophthalmopathy.

This clonotype was found a few times. The chain is built from TRBV27 and TRBJ1-5, with TRBD1 matching over 7 bases. The CDR3 length is 19 residues. Germline V lookup: CDR1 MNHEY, CDR2 SMNVEV (reference sequence). V dropped 2 bases and J dropped 6; count of bases not matched to a gene: 19. The CDR3 DNA reads TGTGCCAGCAGTTTACGAGGGGGCGCTTTGAGGGGGGTGGGTCAGCCCCAGCATTTT. Translated, it gives CASSLRGGALRGVGQPQHF.

Ten or more counts support this clonotype. The chain employs TRBV7-2 and TRBJ2-1; no clear D gene. The CDR3 is 12 residues long. The V end lost 3 bases, the J end lost 6 bases, and 6 bases lay between the germline ends. The germline gives CDR1 SGHTA, CDR2 FQGNSA. The CDR3 DNA is TGTGCCAGCAGCTTCAGTAGCAATGAGCAGTTCTTC. It translates to CASSFSSNEQFF.

This clonotype was observed many times. One end of the junction is discordant with germline, which a read error may explain. The chain couples TRBV7-7 to TRBJ2-2, with 9 positions matching TRBD2. The CDR3 contains 13 residues. Germline CDR1 is SSHAT and CDR2 is FNYEAQ (reference sequence). CDR3 residues: CASSLLAGGELFF. DNA of the CDR3: TGTGCTAGCAGCTTACTAGCGGGCGGGGAGCTGTTTTTT.

The sample holds a few counts of this clonotype. V usage is TRBV19 and J usage is TRBJ1-2, with TRBD1 matching 8 bases. The CDR3 is made up of 14 amino acids. J gave up 7 bases and V 7 bases, and 11 bases lay outside the gene matches. From germline, CDR1 is LNHDA and CDR2 SQIVND (reference sequence). The chain's CDR3 is CASIADRGHGGYTF. For the CDR3, the DNA is TGTGCCAGTATCGCCGACAGGGGTCACGGTGGCTACACCTTC.

The chain employs TRBV19 and TRBJ2-5; tentative D call: TRBD2 (6 bases). CDR1 is LNHDA and CDR2 is SQIVND in the germline V gene (reference sequence). The CDR3 runs 12 residues. Deletions cut 4 bases from V and 7 bases from J, with 10 bases between. CDR3 in DNA: TGTGCCAGTAGTACAGGGCGGGGGACCCAGTACTTC. As protein: CASSTGRGTQYF. Complete variable domain (other parts from reference TRBV19 and TRBJ2-5): DGGITQSPKYLFRKEGQNVTLSCEQNLNHDAMYWYRQDPGQGLRLIYYSQIVNDFQKGDIAEGYSVSREKKESFPLTVTSAQKNPTAFYLCASSTGRGTQYFGPGTRLLVL.

A few counts support this clonotype. The chain joins TRBV24-1 to TRBJ2-5; 12 bases fit TRBD1. The V segment lost 3 bases and the J segment 5 bases; nucleotides outside the gene matches: 6. There are 16 residues in the CDR3. Germline-derived CDR1 and CDR2 are KGHDR and SFDVKD. The DNA for the CDR3 is TGTGCCACCAGTGATGCCCGGGACAGGGGGCCGGAGACCCAGTACTTC. Amino acid sequence: CATSDARDRGPETQYF.

Many counts were recorded for this clonotype. The rearrangement joins TRBV7-9 to TRBJ1-4; unclear D gene. Trimming shortened V by 0 bases and J by 8 bases, and 16 bases separated the two germline ends. Germline V lookup: CDR1 SEHNR, CDR2 FQNEAQ (reference sequence). This CDR3 has 16 residues. The CDR3 bases are TGTGCCAGCAGCTTAGCTTTGGGTTCGAGAAGCGAAAAACTGTTTTTT. Encoded protein: CASSLALGSRSEKLFF.

At least ten counts were recorded for this clonotype. The chain has TRBV7-2 and TRBJ2-7; D unresolved. Germline loops: CDR1 SGHTA, CDR2 FQGNSA. V was trimmed by 4 bases and J by 7 bases, leaving 14 bases between them. The CDR3 length is 13 residues. For the CDR3, the DNA is TGTGCCAGCAGCTCCCTTGGGCAAGGGGAGCAGTACTTC. Its translation is CASSSLGQGEQYF.

This clonotype came up a few times. The chain carries TRBV7-2 and TRBJ1-5, with D perhaps TRBD1 (5 bases). The CDR3 totals 14 residues. Germline lookup yields CDR1 SGHTA and CDR2 FQGNSA. V was trimmed by 5 bases and J by 3 bases, leaving 11 bases between them. The CDR3 DNA is TGTGCCAGCAGCACAACAGGCTACAATCAGCCCCAGCATTTT. Translated, it gives CASSTTGYNQPQHF. Supplemented by reference TRBV7-2 and TRBJ1-5, the full variable domain reads GAGVSQSPSNKVTEKGKDVELRCDPISGHTALYWYRQSLGQGLEFLIYFQGNSAPDKSGLPSDRFSAERTGGSVSTLTIQRTQQEDSAVYLCASSTTGYNQPQHFGDGTRLSIL.

This clonotype was detected many times. The chain has TRBV12-3 or TRBV12-4 and TRBJ2-7, with TRBD1 identical over 9 bases. CDR3 length equals 13 residues. With V trimmed by 6 bases and J by 2 bases, 2 bases remained unmatched. The CDR3 region has the DNA TGTGCCAGCAGCCGGACAGGGGCCTACGAGCAGTACTTC. Its protein product is CASSRTGAYEQYF.

This clonotype was counted between two and nine times. The CDR3 loop is CASSQDSVVTSQPMAQYF. CDR3 nucleotide sequence: TGTGCCAGCAGCCAAGATAGTGTCGTGACTAGCCAACCAATGGCCCAGTACTTC. The chain recombines TRBV3-1 with TRBJ2-5; TRBD2 agrees at 7 bases. The CDR3 is 18 residues long. Trimming took 0 bases from V and 9 from J; bases not matched to a gene: 19. The germline gives CDR1 LGHDT, CDR2 YNNKEL (reference sequence).

The V and J genes are TRBV18 and TRBJ2-2, with TRBD1 as a possible D gene (6 bases). This CDR3 contains 15 residues. V dropped 2 bases and J dropped 6 bases, with 13 bases sitting between them. In germline, CDR1 is KGHSH, CDR2 LQKENI. CDR3 protein: CASSPGQFYSGELFF. In DNA, the CDR3 is TGTGCCAGCTCACCAGGACAGTTTTACTCCGGGGAGCTGTTTTTT. Full variable domain (remainder filled in from reference TRBV18 and TRBJ2-2): NAGVMQNPRHLVRRRGQEARLRCSPMKGHSHVYWYRQLPEEGLKFMVYLQKENIIDESGMPKERFSAEFPKEGPSILRIQQVVRGDSAAYFCASSPGQFYSGELFFGEGSRLTVL.

The chain joins TRBV6-2 or TRBV6-3 to TRBJ1-5; TRBD1 is a possible D gene (5 bases). Germline V gives CDR1 MNHEY, CDR2 SVGEGT. V dropped 5 bases and J dropped 0 bases, with 11 bases sitting between them. This CDR3 region has 15 residues. The CDR3 DNA sequence: TGTGCCAGCAGTCCGACAGTATATAGCAATCAGCCCCAGCATTTT. This sequence encodes CASSPTVYSNQPQHF.

There are many counts of this clonotype. The chain joins TRBV20-1 to TRBJ1-1, with TRBD1 as a possible D gene (5 bases). V was cut by 3 bases and J by 1 base, with 15 bases left in between. The germline CDR1 and CDR2 sequences are DFQATT and SNEGSKA (reference sequence). The CDR3 covers 15 residues. CDR3 sequence (DNA): TGCAGTGCTAGCCTCGTCGGGGCCCGGAACACTGAAGCTTTCTTT. It translates to CSASLVGARNTEAFF.

This chain joins TRBV20-1 and TRBJ2-3, with 12 nucleotides matching TRBD2. Per the germline V gene, CDR1 is DFQATT and CDR2 is SNEGSKA (reference sequence). With 6 bases clipped from V and 1 base from J, the junction kept 8 bases outside the gene matches. The CDR3 is 16 amino acids. CDR3 amino acids: CSAPLAGGPGTDTQYF. In DNA form, the CDR3 reads TGCAGTGCCCCGCTAGCGGGAGGGCCGGGCACAGATACGCAGTATTTT.

The rearrangement uses TRBV10-3 and TRBJ2-1; unclear D gene. Germline CDR1 is ENHRY and CDR2 is SYGVKD. The CDR3 consists of 14 residues. With 4 bases removed from V and 7 bases from J, the gap between germline ends came to 14 bases. CDR3 region: CAISGSTPRNEQFF. The CDR3, as DNA: TGTGCCATCAGTGGGTCGACTCCTCGGAATGAGCAGTTCTTC.

There are a few counts of this clonotype. The chain recombines TRBV5-1 with TRBJ2-7, with 7 bases that match TRBD1. This CDR3 contains 15 residues. V was clipped by 1 base and J by 5 bases; unmatched bases: 9. From germline, CDR1 is SGHRS and CDR2 YFSETQ. CDR3 sequence reads: CASSLMRQGPHEQYF. The CDR3 DNA is TGCGCCAGCAGCTTGATGCGACAGGGACCCCACGAGCAGTACTTC.

This clonotype was picked up many times. The chain is built from TRBV20-1 and TRBJ1-4; maybe TRBD1 (5 bases). Germline V gene sequence: CDR1 DFQATT, CDR2 SNEGSKA (reference sequence). The CDR3 spans 17 residues. Trimming took 0 bases from V and 0 from J, leaving 14 bases between them. The DNA of the CDR3 is TGCAGTGCTAGAGATTGGGGCGGGATTTCAACTAATGAAAAACTGTTTTTT. This gives the protein CSARDWGGISTNEKLFF.